These 10 T cell receptor beta chains came from one sample sequenced in a study of PD-L1 blockade in urothelial cancer. The protocol was immunoSEQ multiplex PCR, while the TCRdb copy is restricted to in-frame clones and leaves out a portion. The sample records more than 55,000 clones, roughly 86% being singletons. Sample: PBMCs, taken around atezolizumab (anti-PD-L1) treatment. The receptors originated from a man aged 50 to 60 with urothelial cancer.

V and J are TRBV7-9 and TRBJ1-5; D is unresolved. The germline CDR1 and CDR2 sequences are SEHNR and FQNEAQ (reference sequence). The CDR3 sequence is 13 residues long. Deletions cut 4 bases from V and 0 bases from J, with 4 bases between. CDR3 loop: CASSSSSNQPQHF. Written as DNA, the CDR3 is TGTGCCAGCAGCTCTAGTAGCAATCAGCCCCAGCATTTT.

The chain joins TRBV27 to TRBJ2-2; 10 bases are a match to TRBD2. Per germline, CDR1 MNHEY and CDR2 SMNVEV (reference sequence). The V and J ends lost 2 bases and 5 bases, in that order; junction bases with no gene match: 5. The CDR3 extends over 16 amino acids. The CDR3, as DNA: TGTGCCAGCAGTTTAAGGGGACTAGCGATAACCGGGGAGCTGTTTTTT. Translating gives CASSLRGLAITGELFF.

This sequence joins TRBV11-3 and TRBJ2-3, with TRBD2 matching 8 bases. There are 17 residues in the CDR3. Trimming at V came to 4 bases and at J to 6 bases, leaving 15 bases not matched to a gene. CDR1 is SGHNT and CDR2 is YENEEA in the germline V gene. The CDR3 spells CASSYATAGVGPDTQYF. Written as DNA, the CDR3 is TGTGCCAGCAGCTACGCCACAGCGGGGGTGGGTCCGGATACGCAGTATTTT.

V and J are TRBV5-4 and TRBJ1-6, with D tentatively TRBD1 (5 bases). This CDR3 is 16 amino acids long. The V end lost 5 bases, the J end lost 0 bases, and 12 bases lay between the germline ends. Germline V gene data show CDR1 as SGHNT and CDR2 as YYREEE (reference sequence). CDR3 sequence (DNA): TGTGCCAGCAGTCCGGGGGGGAGCTCCTATAATTCACCCCTCCACTTT. The encoded protein is CASSPGGSSYNSPLHF.

V and J are TRBV6-1 and TRBJ2-1; D may be TRBD2 (6 bases). This CDR3 has 15 amino acids. V lost 6 bases and J lost 9, with 21 bases in between. Germline values: CDR1 MNHNS, CDR2 SASEGT. The chain's CDR3 is CASSSFGGNRGEQFF. In DNA, the CDR3 is TGTGCCAGCAGCTCCTTCGGGGGAAATAGGGGTGAGCAGTTCTTC.

This clone is a singleton in its sample. The chain has TRBV28 and TRBJ2-7; a weak D match, TRBD2 (6 bases). Deletions cut 8 bases from V and 1 base from J, with 24 bases between. Germline V gene lookup returns CDR1 MDHEN and CDR2 SYDVKM. This CDR3 has 17 residues. The chain's CDR3 is CASSTGSGYLLSYEQYF. The CDR3 DNA reads TGTGCCAGCTCGACGGGCAGCGGGTACCTACTATCCTACGAGCAGTACTTC.

The chain combines TRBV4-1 with TRBJ2-2, with D possibly being TRBD1 (6 bases). The CDR3 is 14 residues long. Germline lookup yields CDR1 MGHRA and CDR2 YSYEKL. Trimming took 1 base from V and 3 from J, leaving 6 bases between them. The CDR3 DNA is TGCGCCAGCAGCCAAGGACAGGACACCGGGGAGCTGTTTTTT. Its protein product is CASSQGQDTGELFF.

This clone occurred a few times. The chain joins TRBV27 to TRBJ1-6, with 7 positions matching TRBD1. Trimming at V came to 5 bases and at J to 10 bases, leaving 5 bases not matched to a gene. There are 13 residues in the CDR3. Germline values: CDR1 MNHEY, CDR2 SMNVEV (reference sequence). For the CDR3, the DNA is TGTGCCAGCAGTCCCGGACAGGTCTCACCCCTCCACTTT. Its translation is CASSPGQVSPLHF.

This clone appeared once. Here the CDR3 reads CASSYSPGLPEQYF. The CDR3 DNA reads TGTGCCAGCAGTTACTCACCCGGACTACCCGAGCAGTACTTC. The chain links TRBV6-5 to TRBJ2-7; TRBD2 might be the D (6 bases). V was trimmed by 0 bases and J by 6 bases, leaving 12 bases between them. The CDR3 runs 14 residues. CDR1 is MNHEY and CDR2 is SVGAGI in the germline V gene.

The sample holds one count of this clone. In DNA, the CDR3 is TGTGCCAGCAGCTTAGTTCTAGCGGACTACGAGCAGTACTTC. It translates to CASSLVLADYEQYF. The rearrangement joins TRBV7-2 to TRBJ2-7; TRBD2 matches at 7 bases. The CDR3 consists of 14 residues. Trimming cost V 1 base and J 3 bases; bases outside gene matches: 3. Germline CDR1 SGHTA, CDR2 FQGNSA. Full variable domain (outside the CDR3, taken from reference TRBV7-2 and TRBJ2-7): GAGVSQSPSNKVTEKGKDVELRCDPISGHTALYWYRQSLGQGLEFLIYFQGNSAPDKSGLPSDRFSAERTGGSVSTLTIQRTQQEDSAVYLCASSLVLADYEQYFGPGTRLTVT.